The 24 T cell receptor beta chains presented below share a single source sample, sequenced in a study of CD8+CD57+ T cells in acquired aplastic anemia. It was genomic DNA that served as the template for profiling TCR beta VDJ and CDR3. TCRdb independently ran MiXCR on the reads; one entry per CDR3 protein. This sample has under 200,000 distinct CDR3 sequences; 71% occur once, and the top ten carry around 45%. An expansion of CD8+CD57+ cells by flow cytometry had been shown in patients chosen for sequencing. The sequenced sample was sorted CD4+, CD8+, or CD8+CD57+ T cells (not recorded which) from PBMCs. Every receptor here comes from a human donor with aplastic anemia.

This chain joins TRBV19 and TRBJ2-1; 10 positions agree with TRBD2. After removal of 5 bases from V and 7 bases from J, the junction contained 8 bases not matched to a gene. CDR1 and CDR2 from the germline V gene are LNHDA and SQIVND (reference sequence). The CDR3 is made up of 15 amino acids. The CDR3 loop is CASSRSGRAVNEQFF. The CDR3 nucleotides read TGTGCCAGTAGTCGAAGCGGGAGGGCTGTTAATGAGCAGTTCTTC.

The chain carries TRBV20-1 and TRBJ2-7, with D possibly matching TRBD2 (5 bases). This CDR3 comprises 12 residues. V was trimmed by 3 bases and J by 5 bases, leaving 11 bases between them. Per the germline V gene, CDR1 is DFQATT and CDR2 is SNEGSKA (reference sequence). This chain's CDR3 is CSASGVPHEQYF. DNA for the CDR3: TGCAGTGCTAGCGGGGTACCCCACGAGCAGTACTTC.

Here the CDR3 reads CASSIEVSSYEQYF. The CDR3 DNA reads TGTGCCAGTAGTATCGAAGTGAGCTCCTACGAGCAGTACTTC. The rearrangement joins TRBV19 to TRBJ2-7; D is undetermined. CDR1 is LNHDA, CDR2 SQIVND, per germline (reference sequence). The CDR3 runs 14 residues. The V and J ends lost 3 bases and 0 bases respectively, with 9 bases between them.

The chain couples TRBV19 to TRBJ2-3, with a possible D match to TRBD2 (6 bases). The V and J ends lost 8 bases and 3 bases respectively, with 12 bases between them. This CDR3 contains 13 residues. In germline, CDR1 is LNHDA, CDR2 SQIVND (reference sequence). Here the CDR3 DNA reads TGTGCCAGTTCGTCTAGCGAGACAGATACGCAGTATTTT. Translation: CASSSSETDTQYF.

There are a few counts of this clonotype. At one end, the junction sequence differs from germline, possibly due to a read error. The genes are TRBV29-1 and TRBJ1-2; D might be TRBD1 (5 bases). Looked up from germline, CDR1 is SQVTM and CDR2 is ANQGSEA. The CDR3 extends over 17 amino acids. The CDR3 here is CSVEEVLGTVGNYGYTF. As DNA, the CDR3 is TGCAGCGTTGAAGAAGTGCTGGGGACGGTGGGTAACTATGGCTACACCTTT.

The sample holds one count of this clonotype. The chain joins TRBV7-9 to TRBJ2-6; possibly TRBD1 for D (6 bases). The CDR3 is made up of 18 amino acids. Germline CDR1 is SEHNR and CDR2 is FQNEAQ (reference sequence). The V gene lost 4 bases and the J gene lost 2 bases, with 18 bases spanning the gap. The CDR3 DNA reads as TGTGCCAGCAGCTCCCTCACCATACAGGGAGCTGGGGCCAACGTCCTGACTTTC. Translating gives CASSSLTIQGAGANVLTF. Full variable domain (rest looked up from reference TRBV7-9 and TRBJ2-6): DTGVSQNPRHKITKRGQNVTFRCDPISEHNRLYWYRQTLGQGPEFLTYFQNEAQLEKSRLLSDRFSAERPKGSFSTLEIQRTEQGDSAMYLCASSSLTIQGAGANVLTFGAGSRLTVL.

This clonotype was seen more than once but under ten times. The rearrangement joins TRBV7-2 to TRBJ2-7; D remains unclear. Trimming shortened V by 10 bases and J by 2 bases, and 9 bases separated the two germline ends. From germline, CDR1 is SGHTA and CDR2 FQGNSA. The CDR3 is 11 residues long. The CDR3 loop reads CATAETYEQYF. DNA of the CDR3: TGTGCCACGGCGGAAACCTACGAGCAGTACTTC.

This clonotype has a handful of counts. J is TRBJ2-7 and V is TRBV7-9; D may be TRBD1 or TRBD2 (6 bases each). The CDR3 is 14 amino acids. Germline V gene lookup returns CDR1 SEHNR and CDR2 FQNEAQ (reference sequence). Trimming removed 6 bases from V and 0 bases from J, with 12 bases in between. This CDR3 reads CASRQGGSSYEQYF. The CDR3 DNA follows: TGTGCCAGCAGGCAAGGGGGGAGCTCCTACGAGCAGTACTTC.

This clonotype was seen a few times. The V and J genes are TRBV29-1 and TRBJ2-7; the D gene is possibly TRBD2 (5 bases). CDR1 is SQVTM, CDR2 ANQGSEA, per germline. V lost 6 bases to trimming and J lost 0 bases, with 9 bases between them. This CDR3 has 12 residues. The chain's CDR3 is CSVAGSSYEQYF. For the CDR3, the DNA is TGCAGCGTGGCGGGTAGCTCCTACGAGCAGTACTTC.

The chain combines TRBV9 with TRBJ2-7; D may be TRBD1 (6 bases). Trimming took 0 bases from V and 2 from J, leaving 12 bases between them. The CDR3 is made up of 15 amino acids. Germline CDR1 SGDLS, CDR2 YYNGEE. The CDR3 is CASSVGYQGTYEQYF. CDR3 coding DNA: TGTGCCAGCAGCGTAGGGTATCAGGGGACCTACGAGCAGTACTTC.

This clonotype has only one observation. V usage is TRBV20-1 and J usage is TRBJ2-1, with 15 positions matching TRBD2. This CDR3 has 15 amino acids. The germline V gene has CDR1 DFQATT and CDR2 SNEGSKA (reference sequence). The V and J ends lost 5 bases and 7 bases, in that order; junction bases with no gene match: 6. The CDR3, as DNA: TGCAGTGCTGGACTAGCGGGAGGGCGGGGAAATGAGCAGTTCTTC. Translation: CSAGLAGGRGNEQFF.

The V call is TRBV7-8, the J call TRBJ2-7, with D possibly called TRBD1 or TRBD2 (5 bases each). CDR1 SGHVS and CDR2 FQNEAQ come from the germline V gene. The CDR3 length is 14 residues. V lost 10 bases, J lost 6 bases, and 22 bases lay in between. As DNA, the CDR3 is TGTGCCACCGGTCAGGGACGGGTAATACGCGAGCAGTACTTC. Its protein is CATGQGRVIREQYF. The full variable domain, rest sourced from reference TRBV7-8 and TRBJ2-7, is GAGVSQSPRYKVAKRGQDVALRCDPISGHVSLFWYQQALGQGPEFLTYFQNEAQLDKSGLPSDRFFAERPEGSVSTLKIQRTQQEDSAVYLCATGQGRVIREQYFGPGTRLTVT.

This sequence joins TRBV7-9 and TRBJ2-5; perhaps TRBD2 as D (6 bases). The CDR3 has 14 amino acids. V was pared by 5 bases and J by 3 bases, with 13 bases between. Germline V gene lookup returns CDR1 SEHNR and CDR2 FQNEAQ (reference sequence). CDR3 amino acids: CASSPGGSEETQYF. The CDR3 DNA follows: TGTGCCAGCAGCCCCGGGGGATCGGAAGAGACCCAGTACTTC.

This clonotype was seen once. The chain carries TRBV5-1 and TRBJ2-1, with unresolved D. The germline V gene has CDR1 SGHRS and CDR2 YFSETQ. This CDR3 contains 12 residues. Trimming stripped 7 bases from V and 2 bases from J, with 7 bases between. The DNA of the CDR3 is TGCGCCAGCTTTCTAGCCTACAATGAGCAGTTCTTC. Its protein product is CASFLAYNEQFF.

This clonotype showed up just a few times. The chain uses TRBV7-3 and TRBJ1-6, with 7 bases fitting TRBD1. Germline lookup yields CDR1 SGHTA and CDR2 FQGTGA. The CDR3 totals 14 residues. The J segment lost 5 bases and the V segment lost 2 bases, leaving 0 bases of the junction unmatched. CDR3 DNA: TGTGCCAGCAGCTTAGGGACAGATAATTCACCCCTCCACTTT. It translates to CASSLGTDNSPLHF.

The rearrangement links TRBV7-3 to TRBJ2-7; TRBD2 matches at 7 bases. CDR3 length: 14 residues. From germline, CDR1 is SGHTA and CDR2 FQGTGA. Unmatched junction bases numbered 7, after V lost 5 bases and J lost 3 bases. The CDR3 DNA follows: TGTGCCAGCAGCCCGGTGCGGGGGAGCTACGAGCAGTACGTC. This sequence encodes CASSPVRGSYEQYV.

The V gene is TRBV29-1, the J gene TRBJ1-6; D not certain. CDR1 is SQVTM, CDR2 ANQGSEA, per germline. V was pared by 0 bases and J by 6 bases, with 6 bases between. The CDR3 has 13 residues. The CDR3: CSVEDYPNSPLHF. CDR3 in DNA: TGCAGCGTTGAAGATTACCCTAATTCACCCCTCCACTTT. The full variable domain, its missing parts supplied by reference TRBV29-1 and TRBJ1-6, is SAVISQKPSRDICQRGTSLTIQCQVDSQVTMMFWYRQQPGQSLTLIATANQGSEATYESGFVIDKFPISRPNLTFSTLTVSNMSPEDSSIYLCSVEDYPNSPLHFGNGTRLTVT.

The chain employs TRBV6-6 and TRBJ1-2; D not resolved. CDR1 is MNHNY, CDR2 SVGAGI, per germline (reference sequence). V was cut by 6 bases and J by 2 bases, with 13 bases left in between. The CDR3 is made up of 14 amino acids. The CDR3 loop is CASRRGRLNYGYTF. The CDR3 DNA reads as TGTGCCAGCAGACGTGGACGGTTAAACTATGGCTACACCTTC.

The V gene is TRBV24-1, the J gene TRBJ2-1, with a weak D call TRBD1 (6 bases). The CDR3 contains 11 residues. Germline assignment: CDR1 KGHDR and CDR2 SFDVKD. Trimming removed 12 bases at V and 4 bases at J, with 9 bases between. The CDR3 sequence is CACGQYNEQFF. In DNA, the CDR3 is TGTGCCTGTGGACAGTACAATGAGCAGTTCTTC.

The chain couples TRBV5-1 to TRBJ1-6; D is ambiguous. V lost 0 bases to trimming and J lost 5 bases, with 9 bases between them. The CDR3 has 15 residues. Per germline, CDR1 SGHRS and CDR2 YFSETQ. The CDR3 sequence: CASSLAAVNNSPLHF. For the CDR3, the DNA is TGCGCCAGCAGCTTGGCGGCAGTCAATAATTCACCCCTCCACTTT.

This chain uses TRBV7-9 with TRBJ2-1; 9 bases align to TRBD2. With 3 bases clipped from V and 7 bases from J, the junction kept 4 bases outside the gene matches. Germline CDR1 reads SEHNR; CDR2 reads FQNEAQ (reference sequence). The CDR3 extends over 14 amino acids. The CDR3, as DNA: TGTGCCAGCAGCTTGCCTAGCGGGGATAATGAGCAGTTCTTC. Translated, it gives CASSLPSGDNEQFF.

J is TRBJ2-1 and V is TRBV15, with 7 bases fitting TRBD2. Trimming at V came to 0 bases and at J to 4 bases, leaving 9 bases not matched to a gene. This CDR3 spans 17 amino acids. The germline V gene encodes CDR1 LNHNV and CDR2 YYDKDF (reference sequence). DNA of the CDR3: TGTGCCACCAGCAGAGATCAGAGAGCGGGGTCATACAATGAGCAGTTCTTC. Its protein is CATSRDQRAGSYNEQFF.

This clonotype was observed a single time. The J gene is TRBJ2-7, the V gene TRBV7-9, with unresolved D. CDR3 length equals 12 residues. Per germline, CDR1 SEHNR and CDR2 FQNEAQ (reference sequence). V gave up 5 bases and J gave up 2 bases, with 7 bases separating them. For the CDR3, the DNA is TGTGCCAGCAGCCCCGACCCCTACGAGCAGTACTTC. The encoded protein is CASSPDPYEQYF. The full variable domain, its missing parts supplied by reference TRBV7-9 and TRBJ2-7, is DTGVSQNPRHKITKRGQNVTFRCDPISEHNRLYWYRQTLGQGPEFLTYFQNEAQLEKSRLLSDRFSAERPKGSFSTLEIQRTEQGDSAMYLCASSPDPYEQYFGPGTRLTVT.

The chain combines TRBV7-2 with TRBJ1-6; 9 nucleotides align to TRBD1. There are 17 residues in the CDR3. Trimming removed 3 bases from V and 5 bases from J; junction bases left unmatched: 8. Germline V CDR1 and CDR2: SGHTA, FQGNSA. CDR3 bases: TGTGCCAGCAGCTTGGACTCACAGGGGGCAAATAATTCACCCCTCCACTTT. It yields the protein CASSLDSQGANNSPLHF.